This T cell receptor beta chain was sequenced in a study of T-cell reconstitution after alpha-beta-depleted transplantation in children. General study points: It was reported that alpha-beta T cells came from several hundred expanded graft clones (about two months after transplant). One year after transplant, T-cell counts and diversity came mostly from newly produced T cells. In some patients, recipient T cells and intrathymic progenitors surviving conditioning explained high day-60 diversity.

The TCRbeta library incorporated unique molecular identifiers. TCRdb passed the PCR reads through MiXCR, listing each CDR3 protein once. The profile shows about 120,000 distinct CDR3 sequences, around a tenth of them singletons. For this clonotype: As yet, its antigen is unknown.

V was clipped by 6 bases and J by 1 base; unmatched bases: 10. The CDR3 sequence is 15 residues long. Germline assignment: CDR1 SQVTM and CDR2 ANQGSEA. The starting material was PBMCs, obtained before TCRalphabeta/CD19-depleted stem cell transplant. This clonotype was sampled from a boy between 2 and 10 years old with acute lymphoblastic leukemia, due to receive a stem cell transplant. The rearrangement links TRBV29-1 to TRBJ2-5, with 8 nucleotides matching TRBD1. The DNA for the CDR3 is TGCAGCGTACGGAGACAGGGGACCTCCCAAGAGACCCAGTACTTC. Amino acid sequence: CSVRRQGTSQETQYF. Variable domain in full (rest from reference TRBV29-1 and TRBJ2-5): SAVISQKPSRDICQRGTSLTIQCQVDSQVTMMFWYRQQPGQSLTLIATANQGSEATYESGFVIDKFPISRPNLTFSTLTVSNMSPEDSSIYLCSVRRQGTSQETQYFGPGTRLLVL.